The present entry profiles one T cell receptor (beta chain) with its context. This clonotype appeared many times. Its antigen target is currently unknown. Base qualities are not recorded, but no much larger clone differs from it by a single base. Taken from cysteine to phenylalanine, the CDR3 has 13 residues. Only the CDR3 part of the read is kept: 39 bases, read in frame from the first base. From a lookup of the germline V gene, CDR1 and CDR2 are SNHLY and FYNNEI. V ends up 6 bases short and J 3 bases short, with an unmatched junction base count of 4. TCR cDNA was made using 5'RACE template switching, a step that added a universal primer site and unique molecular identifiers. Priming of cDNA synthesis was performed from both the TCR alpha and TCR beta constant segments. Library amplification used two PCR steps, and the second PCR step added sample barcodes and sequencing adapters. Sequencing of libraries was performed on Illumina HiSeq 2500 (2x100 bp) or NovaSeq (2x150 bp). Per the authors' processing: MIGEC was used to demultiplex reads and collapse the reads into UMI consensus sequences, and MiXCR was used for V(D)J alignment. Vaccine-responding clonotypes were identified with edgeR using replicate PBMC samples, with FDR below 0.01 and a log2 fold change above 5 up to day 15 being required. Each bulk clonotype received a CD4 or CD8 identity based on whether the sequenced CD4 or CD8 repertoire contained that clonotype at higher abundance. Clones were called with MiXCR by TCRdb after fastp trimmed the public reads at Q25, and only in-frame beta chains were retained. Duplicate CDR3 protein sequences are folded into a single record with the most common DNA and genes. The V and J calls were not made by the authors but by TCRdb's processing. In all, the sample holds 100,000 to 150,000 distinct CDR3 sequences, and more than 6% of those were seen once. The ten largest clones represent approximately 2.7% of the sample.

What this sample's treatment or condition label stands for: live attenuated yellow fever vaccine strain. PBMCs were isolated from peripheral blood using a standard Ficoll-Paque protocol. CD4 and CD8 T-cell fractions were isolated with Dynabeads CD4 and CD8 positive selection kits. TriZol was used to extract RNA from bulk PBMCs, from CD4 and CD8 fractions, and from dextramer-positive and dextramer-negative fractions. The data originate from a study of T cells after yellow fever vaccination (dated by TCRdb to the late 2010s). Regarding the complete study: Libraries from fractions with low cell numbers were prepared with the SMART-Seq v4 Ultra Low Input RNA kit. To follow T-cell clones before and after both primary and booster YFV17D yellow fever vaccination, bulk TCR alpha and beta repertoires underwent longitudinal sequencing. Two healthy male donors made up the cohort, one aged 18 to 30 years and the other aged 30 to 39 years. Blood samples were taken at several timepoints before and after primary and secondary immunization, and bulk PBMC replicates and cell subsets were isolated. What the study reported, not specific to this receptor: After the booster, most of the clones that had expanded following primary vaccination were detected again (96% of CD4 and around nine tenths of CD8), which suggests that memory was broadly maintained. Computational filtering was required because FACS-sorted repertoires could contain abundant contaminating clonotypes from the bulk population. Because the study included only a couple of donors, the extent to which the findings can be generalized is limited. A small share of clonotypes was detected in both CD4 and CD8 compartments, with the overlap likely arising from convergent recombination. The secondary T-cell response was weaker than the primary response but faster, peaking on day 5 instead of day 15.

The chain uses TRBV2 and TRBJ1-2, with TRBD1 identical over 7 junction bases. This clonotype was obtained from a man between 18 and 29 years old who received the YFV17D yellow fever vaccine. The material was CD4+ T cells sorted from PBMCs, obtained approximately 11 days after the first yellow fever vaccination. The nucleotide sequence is TGTGCCAGCAGGCCCGGGACAGACTATGGCTACACCTTC. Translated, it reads CASRPGTDYGYTF.